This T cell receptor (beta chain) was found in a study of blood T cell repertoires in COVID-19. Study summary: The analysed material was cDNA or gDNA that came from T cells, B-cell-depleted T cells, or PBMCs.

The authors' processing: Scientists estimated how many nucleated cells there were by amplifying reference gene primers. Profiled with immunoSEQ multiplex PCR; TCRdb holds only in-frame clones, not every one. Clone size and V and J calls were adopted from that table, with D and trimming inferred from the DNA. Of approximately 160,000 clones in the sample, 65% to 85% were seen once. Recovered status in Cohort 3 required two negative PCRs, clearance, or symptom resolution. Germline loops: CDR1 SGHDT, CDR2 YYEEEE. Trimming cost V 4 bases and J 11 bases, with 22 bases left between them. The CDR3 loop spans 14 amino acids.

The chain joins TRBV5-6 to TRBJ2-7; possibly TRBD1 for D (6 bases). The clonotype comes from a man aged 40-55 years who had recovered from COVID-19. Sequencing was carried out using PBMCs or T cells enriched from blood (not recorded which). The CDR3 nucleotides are TGTGCCAGCAGCACGCCACCTACAGGGACGAGGAAGTACTTC. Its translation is CASSTPPTGTRKYF.